This TCR beta chain was sequenced for a study of blood T cell repertoires in COVID-19. Repertoires were generated with immunoSEQ multiplex PCR, while TCRdb's copy carries only in-frame clones and drops some. Among more than 55,000 clones, approximately 90% were seen once, and the ten largest hold over 5%. This CDR3 region has 16 residues. Deletions cut 0 bases from V and 2 bases from J, with 14 bases between. Per germline, CDR1 MGHRA and CDR2 YSYEKL. The V gene is TRBV4-1, the J gene TRBJ2-7; D unclear. This receptor was taken from a woman in her 70s with acute or convalescent COVID-19. The specimen was peripheral blood. CDR3 amino acids: CASSQDLGRLTYEQYF. CDR3 coding DNA: TGCGCCAGCAGCCAAGATCTTGGCAGATTAACCTACGAGCAGTACTTC.